The entry that follows covers one TCR beta chain sequence. The antigen remains unidentified. The entry originates in a study of liver allograft versus peripheral blood T cells. Study context: The study compared liver allograft T cell receptor repertoires against peripheral blood repertoires of liver transplant recipients. Study outcomes and limitations: Repertoires of T cell receptors in liver allografts reportedly differed from peripheral blood repertoires.

TCRdb used MiXCR to reprocess the reads, holding one entry per CDR3 protein. The sample contains 1,500 to 2,000 distinct CDR3 sequences, roughly 16% of which appear only once. The CDR3 is made up of 15 amino acids. The germline gives CDR1 DFQATT, CDR2 SNEGSKA (reference sequence). V gave up 6 bases and J gave up 3 bases; unmatched junction bases: 11. The sequence came from a human patient who had a liver transplant. Part of the T cell pool may stem from the graft donor. The chain joins TRBV20-1 to TRBJ2-4; 7 positions match TRBD2. CDR3 loop: CSAPKLTGGKNIQYF. As DNA, the CDR3 is TGCAGTGCCCCCAAGTTAACGGGGGGCAAAAACATTCAGTACTTC.